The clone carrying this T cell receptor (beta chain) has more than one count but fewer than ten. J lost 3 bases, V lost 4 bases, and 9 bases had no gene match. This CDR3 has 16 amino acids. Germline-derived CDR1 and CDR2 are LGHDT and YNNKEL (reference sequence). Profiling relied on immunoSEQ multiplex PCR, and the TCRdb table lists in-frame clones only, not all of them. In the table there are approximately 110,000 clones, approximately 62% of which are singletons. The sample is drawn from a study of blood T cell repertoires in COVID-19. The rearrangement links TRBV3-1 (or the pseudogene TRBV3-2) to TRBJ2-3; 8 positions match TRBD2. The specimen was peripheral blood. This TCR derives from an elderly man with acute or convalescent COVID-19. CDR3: CASSPQPGLVTDTQYF. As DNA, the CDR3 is TGTGCCAGCAGCCCCCAACCGGGACTAGTGACAGATACGCAGTATTTT.